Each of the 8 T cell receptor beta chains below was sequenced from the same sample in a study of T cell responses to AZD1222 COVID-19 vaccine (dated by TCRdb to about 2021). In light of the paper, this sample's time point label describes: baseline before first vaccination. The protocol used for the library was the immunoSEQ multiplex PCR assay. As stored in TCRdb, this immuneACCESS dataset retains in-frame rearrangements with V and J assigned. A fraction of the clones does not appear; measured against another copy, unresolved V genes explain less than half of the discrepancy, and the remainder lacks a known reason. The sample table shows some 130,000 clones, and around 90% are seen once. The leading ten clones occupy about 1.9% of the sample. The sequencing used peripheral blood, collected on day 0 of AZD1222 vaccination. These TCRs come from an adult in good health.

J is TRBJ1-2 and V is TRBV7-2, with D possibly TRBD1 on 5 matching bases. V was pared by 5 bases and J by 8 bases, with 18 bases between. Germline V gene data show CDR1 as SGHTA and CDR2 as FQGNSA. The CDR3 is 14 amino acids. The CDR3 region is CASSLSRGTWGYTF. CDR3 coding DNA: TGTGCCAGCAGCCTATCTAGGGGTACTTGGGGCTACACCTTC.

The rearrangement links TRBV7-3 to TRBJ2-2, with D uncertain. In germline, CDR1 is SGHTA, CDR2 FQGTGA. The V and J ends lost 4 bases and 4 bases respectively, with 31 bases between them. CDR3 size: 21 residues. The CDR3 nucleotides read TGTGCCAGCAGCTCTCCGAGTTGCAAAAGTCGCGGCTGTGATCGCACCGGGGAGCTGTTTTTT. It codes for CASSSPSCKSRGCDRTGELFF.

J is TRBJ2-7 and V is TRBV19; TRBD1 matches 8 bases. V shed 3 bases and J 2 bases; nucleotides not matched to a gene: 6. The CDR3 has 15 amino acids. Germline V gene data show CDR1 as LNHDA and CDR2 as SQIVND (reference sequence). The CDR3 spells CASSITAQGAYEQYF. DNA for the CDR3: TGTGCCAGTAGTATTACGGCACAGGGGGCCTACGAGCAGTACTTC.

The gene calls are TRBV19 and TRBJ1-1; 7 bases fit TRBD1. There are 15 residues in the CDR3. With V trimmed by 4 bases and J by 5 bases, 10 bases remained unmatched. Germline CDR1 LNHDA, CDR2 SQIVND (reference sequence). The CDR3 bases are TGTGCCAGTAGTAAGACGACAGGGTGGAGTACTGAAGCTTTCTTT. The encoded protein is CASSKTTGWSTEAFF.

The CDR3 here is CASSYKGKNQPQHF. CDR3 DNA sequence: TGTGCCAGCAGTTATAAGGGAAAAAATCAGCCCCAGCATTTT. V usage is TRBV6-5 and J usage is TRBJ1-5; the D is unclear. CDR3 length equals 14 residues. V lost 3 bases and J 4 bases, leaving 10 bases between the germline ends. Germline V gene sequence: CDR1 MNHEY, CDR2 SVGAGI.

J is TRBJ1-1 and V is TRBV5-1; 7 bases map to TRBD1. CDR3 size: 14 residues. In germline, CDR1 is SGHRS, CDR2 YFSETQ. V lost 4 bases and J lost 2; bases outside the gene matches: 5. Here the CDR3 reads CASSRDRANTEAFF. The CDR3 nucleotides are TGCGCCAGCAGCCGGGACAGAGCAAACACTGAAGCTTTCTTT.

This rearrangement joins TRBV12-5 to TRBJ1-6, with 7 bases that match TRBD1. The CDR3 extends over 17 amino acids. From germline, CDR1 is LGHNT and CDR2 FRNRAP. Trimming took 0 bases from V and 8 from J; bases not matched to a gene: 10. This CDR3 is CASGLVGGRKNYSPLHF. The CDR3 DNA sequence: TGTGCTAGTGGTTTGGTAGGGGGCAGGAAGAATTATTCACCCCTCCACTTT.

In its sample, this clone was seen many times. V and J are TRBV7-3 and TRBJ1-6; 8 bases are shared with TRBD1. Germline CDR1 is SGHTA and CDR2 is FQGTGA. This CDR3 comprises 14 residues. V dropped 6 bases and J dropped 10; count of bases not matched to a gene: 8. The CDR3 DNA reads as TGTGCCAGCAGTCTAACAAACAGGGGGTCACCCCTCCACTTT. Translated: CASSLTNRGSPLHF.